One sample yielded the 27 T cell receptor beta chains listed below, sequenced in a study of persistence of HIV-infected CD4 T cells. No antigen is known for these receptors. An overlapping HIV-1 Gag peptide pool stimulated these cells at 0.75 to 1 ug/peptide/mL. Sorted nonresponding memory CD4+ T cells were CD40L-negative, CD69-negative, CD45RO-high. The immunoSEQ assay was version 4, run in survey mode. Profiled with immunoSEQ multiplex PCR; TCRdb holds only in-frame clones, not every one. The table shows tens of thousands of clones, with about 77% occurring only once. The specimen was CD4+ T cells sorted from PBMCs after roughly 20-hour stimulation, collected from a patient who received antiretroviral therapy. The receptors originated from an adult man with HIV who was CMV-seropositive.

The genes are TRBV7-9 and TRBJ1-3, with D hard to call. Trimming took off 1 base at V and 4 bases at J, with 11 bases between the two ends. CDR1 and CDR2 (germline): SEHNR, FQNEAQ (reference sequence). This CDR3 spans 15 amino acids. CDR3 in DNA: TGTGCCAGCAGCTTAGGGGCGGGGAACGGAAACACCATATATTTT. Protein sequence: CASSLGAGNGNTIYF.

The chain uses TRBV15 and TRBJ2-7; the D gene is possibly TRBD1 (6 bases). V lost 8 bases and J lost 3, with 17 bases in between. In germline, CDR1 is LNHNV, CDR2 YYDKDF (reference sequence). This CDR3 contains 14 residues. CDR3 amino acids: CATARDIGNYEQYF. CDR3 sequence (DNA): TGTGCCACCGCCCGGGACATCGGGAACTACGAGCAGTACTTC.

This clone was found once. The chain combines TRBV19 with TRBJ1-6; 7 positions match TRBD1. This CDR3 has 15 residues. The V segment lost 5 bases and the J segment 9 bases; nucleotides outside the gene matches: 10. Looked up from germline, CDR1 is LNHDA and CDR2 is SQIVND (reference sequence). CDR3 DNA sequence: TGTGCCAGTAGTCCACCGGGACAGCATGGTTCACCCCTCCACTTT. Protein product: CASSPPGQHGSPLHF.

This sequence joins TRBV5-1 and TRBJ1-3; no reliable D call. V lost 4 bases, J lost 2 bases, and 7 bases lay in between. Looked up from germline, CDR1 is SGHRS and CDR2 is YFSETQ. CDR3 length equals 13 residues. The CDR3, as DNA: TGCGCCAGCAGCCTTAATACTGGAAACACCATATATTTT. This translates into CASSLNTGNTIYF.

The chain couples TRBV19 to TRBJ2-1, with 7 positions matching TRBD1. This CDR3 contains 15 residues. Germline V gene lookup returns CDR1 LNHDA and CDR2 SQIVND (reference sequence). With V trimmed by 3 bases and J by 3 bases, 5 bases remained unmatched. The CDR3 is CASSMETGFYNEQFF. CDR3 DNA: TGTGCCAGTAGTATGGAGACAGGGTTCTACAATGAGCAGTTCTTC. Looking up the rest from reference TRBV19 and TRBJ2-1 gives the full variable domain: DGGITQSPKYLFRKEGQNVTLSCEQNLNHDAMYWYRQDPGQGLRLIYYSQIVNDFQKGDIAEGYSVSREKKESFPLTVTSAQKNPTAFYLCASSMETGFYNEQFFGPGTRLTVL.

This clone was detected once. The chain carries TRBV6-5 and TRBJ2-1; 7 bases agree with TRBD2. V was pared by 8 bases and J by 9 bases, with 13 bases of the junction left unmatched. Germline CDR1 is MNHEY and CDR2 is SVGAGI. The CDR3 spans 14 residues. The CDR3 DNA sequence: TGTGCCAGCCGTTTAGCGGGCTCAGGGCCTGAGCAGTTCTTC. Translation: CASRLAGSGPEQFF.

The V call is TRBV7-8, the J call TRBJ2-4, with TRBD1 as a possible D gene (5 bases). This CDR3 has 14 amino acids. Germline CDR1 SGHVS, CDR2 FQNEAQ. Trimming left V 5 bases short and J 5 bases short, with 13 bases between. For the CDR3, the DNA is TGTGCCAGCAGCCGAGGTGTAGGGGAAAACATTCAGTACTTC. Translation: CASSRGVGENIQYF.

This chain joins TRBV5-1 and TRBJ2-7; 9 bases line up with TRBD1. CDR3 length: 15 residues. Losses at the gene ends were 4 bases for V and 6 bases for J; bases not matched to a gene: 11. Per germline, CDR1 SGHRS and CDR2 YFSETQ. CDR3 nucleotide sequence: TGCGCCAGCAGCCTGCCGGGACAGGGTATACGCGAGCAGTACTTC. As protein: CASSLPGQGIREQYF.

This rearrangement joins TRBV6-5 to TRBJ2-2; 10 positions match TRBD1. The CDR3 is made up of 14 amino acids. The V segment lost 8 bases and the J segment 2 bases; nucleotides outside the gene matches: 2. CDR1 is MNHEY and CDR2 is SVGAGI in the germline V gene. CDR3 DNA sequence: TGTGCCAGCCGGGACAGGGGTAACACCGGGGAGCTGTTTTTT. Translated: CASRDRGNTGELFF.

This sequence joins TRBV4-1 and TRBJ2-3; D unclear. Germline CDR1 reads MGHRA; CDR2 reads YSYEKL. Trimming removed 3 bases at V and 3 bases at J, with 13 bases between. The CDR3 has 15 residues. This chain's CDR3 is CASSQQYEVTDTQYF. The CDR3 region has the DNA TGCGCCAGCAGCCAGCAGTATGAAGTGACAGATACGCAGTATTTT.

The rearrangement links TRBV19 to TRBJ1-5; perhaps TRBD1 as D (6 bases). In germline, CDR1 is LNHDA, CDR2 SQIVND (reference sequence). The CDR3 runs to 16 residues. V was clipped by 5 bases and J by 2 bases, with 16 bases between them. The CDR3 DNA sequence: TGTGCCAGTAGTCAGGACAGCCGGGGAGGCAATCAGCCCCAGCATTTT. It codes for CASSQDSRGGNQPQHF.

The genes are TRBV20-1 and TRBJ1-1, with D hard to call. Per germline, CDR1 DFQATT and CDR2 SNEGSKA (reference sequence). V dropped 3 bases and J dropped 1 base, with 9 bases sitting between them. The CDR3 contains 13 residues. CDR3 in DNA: TGCAGTGCTAGTCGAACGGGGAACACTGAAGCTTTCTTT. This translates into CSASRTGNTEAFF.

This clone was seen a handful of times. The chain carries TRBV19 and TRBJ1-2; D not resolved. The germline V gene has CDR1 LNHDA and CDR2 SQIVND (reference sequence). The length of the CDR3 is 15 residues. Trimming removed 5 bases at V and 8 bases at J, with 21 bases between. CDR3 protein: CASSPREASFGGYTF. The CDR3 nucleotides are TGTGCCAGTAGTCCCCGGGAGGCTTCTTTCGGGGGCTACACCTTC.

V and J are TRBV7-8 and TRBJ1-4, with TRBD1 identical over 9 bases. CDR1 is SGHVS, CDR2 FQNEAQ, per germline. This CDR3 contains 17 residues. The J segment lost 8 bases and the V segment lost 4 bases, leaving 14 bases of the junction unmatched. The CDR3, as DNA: TGTGCCAGCAGCTCGACTCCGACAGGGGGATTCGGGGAAAAACTGTTTTTT. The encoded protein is CASSSTPTGGFGEKLFF. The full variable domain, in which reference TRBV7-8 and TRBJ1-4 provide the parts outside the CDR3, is GAGVSQSPRYKVAKRGQDVALRCDPISGHVSLFWYQQALGQGPEFLTYFQNEAQLDKSGLPSDRFFAERPEGSVSTLKIQRTQQEDSAVYLCASSSTPTGGFGEKLFFGSGTQLSVL.

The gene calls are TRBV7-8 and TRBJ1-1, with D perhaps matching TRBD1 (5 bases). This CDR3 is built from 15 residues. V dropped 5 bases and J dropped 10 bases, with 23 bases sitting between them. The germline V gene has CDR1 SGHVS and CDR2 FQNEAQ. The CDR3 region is CASSVDKGRTLRAFF. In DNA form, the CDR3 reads TGTGCCAGCAGCGTCGACAAGGGGCGAACACTGAGAGCTTTCTTT.

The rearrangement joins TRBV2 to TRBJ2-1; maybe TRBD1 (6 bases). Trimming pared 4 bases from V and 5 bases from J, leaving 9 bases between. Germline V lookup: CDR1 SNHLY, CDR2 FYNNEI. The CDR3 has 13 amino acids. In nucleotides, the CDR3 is TGTGCCAGCAGTGTTAACAGGGACAATGAGCAGTTCTTC. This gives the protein CASSVNRDNEQFF.

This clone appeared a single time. CDR3 bases: TGTGCCACCAGTGATACACGGACTAGAACAGATACGCAGTATTTT. It is translated as CATSDTRTRTDTQYF. The gene calls are TRBV24-1 and TRBJ2-3, with 7 bases identical to TRBD2. The CDR3 has 15 residues. The germline V gene has CDR1 KGHDR and CDR2 SFDVKD. V gave up 3 bases and J gave up 3 bases; unmatched junction bases: 5.

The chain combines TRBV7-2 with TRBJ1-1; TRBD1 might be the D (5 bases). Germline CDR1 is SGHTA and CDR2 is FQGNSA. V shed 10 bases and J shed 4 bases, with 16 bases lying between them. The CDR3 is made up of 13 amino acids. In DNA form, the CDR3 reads TGTGCCAACGCAAAGGGAAGGGGCACTGAAGCTTTCTTT. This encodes CANAKGRGTEAFF.

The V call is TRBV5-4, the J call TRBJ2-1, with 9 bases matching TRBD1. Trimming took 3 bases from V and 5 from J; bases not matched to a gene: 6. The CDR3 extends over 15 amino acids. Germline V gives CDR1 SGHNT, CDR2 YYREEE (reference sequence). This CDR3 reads CASSWDRATHNEQFF. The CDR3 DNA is TGTGCCAGCAGCTGGGACAGGGCGACCCACAATGAGCAGTTCTTC. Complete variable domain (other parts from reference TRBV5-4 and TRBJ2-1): ETGVTQSPTHLIKTRGQQVTLRCSSQSGHNTVSWYQQALGQGPQFIFQYYREEENGRGNFPPRFSGLQFPNYSSELNVNALELDDSALYLCASSWDRATHNEQFFGPGTRLTVL.

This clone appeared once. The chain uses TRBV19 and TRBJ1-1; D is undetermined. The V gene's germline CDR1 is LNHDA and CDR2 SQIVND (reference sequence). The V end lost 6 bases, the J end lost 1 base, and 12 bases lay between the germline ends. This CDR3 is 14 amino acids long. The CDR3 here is CASREGIKNTEAFF. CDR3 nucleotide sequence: TGTGCCAGTAGAGAGGGAATTAAGAACACTGAAGCTTTCTTT.

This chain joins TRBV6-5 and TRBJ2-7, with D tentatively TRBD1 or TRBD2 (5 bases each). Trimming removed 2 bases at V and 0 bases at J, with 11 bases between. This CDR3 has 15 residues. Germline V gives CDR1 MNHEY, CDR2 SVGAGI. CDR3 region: CASSYDPGGSYEQYF. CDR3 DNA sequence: TGTGCCAGCAGTTACGATCCTGGGGGCTCCTACGAGCAGTACTTC.

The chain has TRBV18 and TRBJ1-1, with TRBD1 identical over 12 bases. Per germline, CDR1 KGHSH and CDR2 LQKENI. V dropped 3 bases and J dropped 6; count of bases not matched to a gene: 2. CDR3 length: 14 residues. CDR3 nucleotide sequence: TGTGCCAGCTCACCGGGACAGGGGGCATCTGAAGCTTTCTTT. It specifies CASSPGQGASEAFF.

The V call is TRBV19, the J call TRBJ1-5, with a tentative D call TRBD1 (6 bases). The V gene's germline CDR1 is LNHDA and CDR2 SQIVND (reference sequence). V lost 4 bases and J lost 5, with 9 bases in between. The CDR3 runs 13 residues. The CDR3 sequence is CASSTRQDQPQHF. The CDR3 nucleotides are TGTGCCAGTAGTACCCGACAGGATCAGCCCCAGCATTTT.

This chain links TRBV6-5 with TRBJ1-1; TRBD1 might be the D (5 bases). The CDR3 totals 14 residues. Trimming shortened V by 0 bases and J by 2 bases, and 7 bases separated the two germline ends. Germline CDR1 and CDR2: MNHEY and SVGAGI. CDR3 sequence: CASSYSGDNTEAFF. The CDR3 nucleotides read TGTGCCAGCAGTTACTCAGGGGACAACACTGAAGCTTTCTTT.

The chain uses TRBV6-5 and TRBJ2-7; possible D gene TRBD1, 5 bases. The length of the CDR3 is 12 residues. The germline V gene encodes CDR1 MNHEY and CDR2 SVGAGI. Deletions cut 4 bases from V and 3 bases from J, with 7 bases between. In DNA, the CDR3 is TGTGCCAGCAGTTTGGACAACTACGAGCAGTACTTC. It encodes CASSLDNYEQYF.

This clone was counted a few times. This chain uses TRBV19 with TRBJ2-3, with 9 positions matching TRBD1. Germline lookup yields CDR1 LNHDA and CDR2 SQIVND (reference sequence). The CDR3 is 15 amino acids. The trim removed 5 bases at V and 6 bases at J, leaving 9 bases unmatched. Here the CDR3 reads CASSDPGQGIDTQYF. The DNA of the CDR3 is TGTGCCAGTAGTGATCCGGGACAGGGAATCGATACGCAGTATTTT.

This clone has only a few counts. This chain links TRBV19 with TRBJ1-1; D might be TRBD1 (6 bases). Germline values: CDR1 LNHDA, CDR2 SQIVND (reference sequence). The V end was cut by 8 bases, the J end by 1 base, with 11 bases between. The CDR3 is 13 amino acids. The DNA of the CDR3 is TGTGCCAGTGCCGGGACACCGAACACTGAAGCTTTCTTT. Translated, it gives CASAGTPNTEAFF.